This T cell receptor beta chain is drawn from a study of CD8+ T cells in alopecia areata. Whole-study context: Treatment comprised oral tofacitinib, 5 to 10 mg twice daily, in treated patients. Broader study findings: Among the cells sequenced in scalp samples are also the resident alphabeta T cells of normal skin. In lesional scalp, particularly from alopecia totalis/universalis, clonality was higher than in normal scalp.

After isolation, RNA underwent reverse transcription to generate cDNA as the sequencing template. Profiled with immunoSEQ multiplex PCR; TCRdb holds only in-frame clones, not every one. The sample has around 14,000 clones, 55% to 70% seen once; the top ten hold around 9.9%. Collected material from alopecia areata patients comprised lesional scalp punch biopsies and peripheral blood. Germline V gives CDR1 SGHNT, CDR2 YYREEE (reference sequence). The CDR3 spans 16 residues. Trimming at V came to 2 bases and at J to 5 bases, leaving 6 bases not matched to a gene. With regard to this clone: Its target is not known.

The TCR sequence derives from a human donor with alopecia areata. The chain is built from TRBV5-4 and TRBJ2-5; 13 nucleotides agree with TRBD2. Sequencing was performed on skin, taken at week 0. CDR3 loop: CASSLAGLAGWETQYF. CDR3 DNA: TGTGCCAGCAGCTTAGCGGGACTAGCGGGGTGGGAGACCCAGTACTTC.